A selection of T cell receptor beta chains follows, all from one sample in a study of OX40 agonist ivuxolimab in advanced cancers. The table came from immunoSEQ multiplex PCR; TCRdb's copy has only in-frame clones and leaves some out. The table shows 90,000 to 100,000 clones, with more than 85% occurring only once. Specimen: CD4+ or CD8+ T cells sorted from blood, collected in a trial of the OX40 agonist ivuxolimab. The receptors shown here come from an adult with an advanced solid tumor such as melanoma, head and neck, liver or kidney cancer. Each CDR3 is given with its conserved first and last residue. The D gene is left open where the match is weak. Size values are once, few and many counts, or a class for expanded clones, and some rows have none.

V: TRBV4-3
J: TRBJ1-1
D: -
size: -
CDR3: CASSRGDSKNTEAFF
DNA: TGCGCCAGCAGCCGCGGAGACTCCAAGAACACTGAAGCTTTCTTT

V: TRBV6-5
J: TRBJ1-5
D: -
size: -
CDR3: CASSTGAHINQPQHF
DNA: TGTGCCAGCAGTACCGGGGCCCATATCAATCAGCCCCAGCATTTT

V: TRBV27
J: TRBJ2-1
D: TRBD2
size: -
CDR3: CASSLSRTSGPLGEQFF
DNA: TGTGCCAGCAGTTTATCCCGGACTAGCGGGCCCCTTGGTGAGCAGTTCTTC

V: TRBV30
J: TRBJ1-4
D: -
size: -
CDR3: CAWRLQGNEKLFF
DNA: TGTGCCTGGAGATTACAAGGAAATGAAAAACTGTTTTTT

V: TRBV21-1
J: TRBJ2-5
D: -
size: -
CDR3: CASSKAGPKRETQYF
DNA: TGTGCCAGCAGCAAAGCCGGCCCCAAGCGAGAGACCCAGTACTTC

V: TRBV6-5
J: TRBJ1-1
D: -
size: -
CDR3: CASSYVAGWNTEAFF
DNA: TGTGCCAGCAGTTACGTGGCAGGGTGGAACACTGAAGCTTTCTTT

V: TRBV18
J: TRBJ1-5
D: -
size: -
CDR3: CASSREQGNQPQHF
DNA: TGTGCCAGCTCACGAGAACAGGGAAATCAGCCCCAGCATTTT

V: TRBV4-1
J: TRBJ2-1
D: TRBD2
size: once
CDR3: CASSAGTSGPPSYNEQFF
DNA: TGCGCCAGCAGCGCCGGGACTAGCGGTCCTCCCTCCTACAATGAGCAGTTCTTC

V: TRBV28
J: TRBJ1-2
D: -
size: -
CDR3: CASTLPGRSYLGYTF
DNA: TGTGCCAGCACTTTACCGGGACGGAGTTATCTGGGCTACACCTTC

V: TRBV12-5
J: TRBJ2-3
D: -
size: -
CDR3: CASGGDGDTQYF
DNA: TGTGCTAGTGGTGGGGATGGAGATACGCAGTATTTT

V: TRBV30
J: TRBJ1-1
D: -
size: few
CDR3: CAWSAPGREAFF
DNA: TGTGCCTGGAGTGCACCGGGACGGGAAGCTTTCTTT